Listed here are 21 T cell receptor beta chains from one sample, sequenced in a study of identical twins. In TCRdb, the 5' RACE reads were re-called with MiXCR into one record per CDR3 protein. The table has about 1.7 million distinct CDR3 sequences, roughly a third seen once. The sample taken for sequencing was cord blood. These receptors originate from a newborn girl in good health.

Here the CDR3 reads CASSLLAAVYTQYF. In DNA form, the CDR3 reads TGTGCCAGCAGTCTACTAGCGGCGGTATATACGCAGTATTTT. The chain is built from TRBV13 and TRBJ2-3; 8 positions agree with TRBD2. The germline gives CDR1 PRHDT, CDR2 FYEKMQ (reference sequence). The CDR3 is 14 residues long. J lost 7 bases, V lost 6 bases, and 9 bases had no gene match.

This clonotype was picked up a small number of times. The chain recombines TRBV10-3 with TRBJ2-1, with TRBD2 matching over 10 bases. The germline V gene has CDR1 ENHRY and CDR2 SYGVKD. This CDR3 region has 15 residues. V was clipped by 6 bases and J by 3 bases; unmatched bases: 5. The CDR3 sequence is CAIRSGTSDYNEQFF. The CDR3 region has the DNA TGTGCCATCAGATCCGGGACTAGCGACTACAATGAGCAGTTCTTC.

This clonotype was counted between two and nine times. V gene TRBV5-1 combines with J gene TRBJ1-4, with D possibly matching TRBD1 (5 bases). Germline V gene lookup returns CDR1 SGHRS and CDR2 YFSETQ. V was pared by 1 base and J by 9 bases, with 10 bases between. The CDR3 runs to 13 residues. CDR3 sequence reads: CASSLTGAKKLFF. CDR3 bases: TGCGCCAGCAGCTTGACAGGCGCTAAAAAACTGTTTTTT.

V is TRBV7-2 and J is TRBJ2-7, with 7 bases lining up with TRBD1. After removal of 3 bases from V and 5 bases from J, the junction contained 7 bases not matched to a gene. Germline V CDR1 and CDR2: SGHTA, FQGNSA. The CDR3 has 14 amino acids. The CDR3 DNA is TGTGCCAGCAGCTTTTTCCAGGGGGTCGACGAGCAGTACTTC. Its translation is CASSFFQGVDEQYF.

The J gene is TRBJ1-6, the V gene TRBV4-2; possibly TRBD1 for D (5 bases). CDR1 is LGHNA, CDR2 YNFKEQ, per germline. The CDR3 has 16 residues. Trimming left V 0 bases short and J 3 bases short, with 9 bases between. The CDR3 is CASSQDRDGYNSPLHF. The CDR3, as DNA: TGTGCCAGCAGCCAAGACAGGGATGGCTATAATTCACCCCTCCACTTT.

There are a few counts of this clonotype. The chain links TRBV4-1 to TRBJ2-1; 13 nucleotides line up with TRBD2. Germline-derived CDR1 and CDR2 are MGHRA and YSYEKL. The J segment lost 7 bases and the V segment lost 3 bases, leaving 3 bases of the junction unmatched. The CDR3 consists of 15 residues. The DNA of the CDR3 is TGCGCCAGCAGCCAGCCGGGACTAGCGGGAAATGAGCAGTTCTTC. It is translated as CASSQPGLAGNEQFF.

This chain uses TRBV6-1 with TRBJ2-1, with D perhaps given as TRBD1 or TRBD2 (5 bases each). From germline, CDR1 is MNHNS and CDR2 SASEGT. CDR3 length: 12 amino acids. V lost 6 bases and J lost 13, with 16 bases in between. CDR3 nucleotide sequence: TGTGCCAGCAGAGCTGGGACGAGAACTCAGTTCTTC. It codes for CASRAGTRTQFF.

This clonotype was counted between two and nine times. The rearrangement joins TRBV4-2 to TRBJ2-1; 11 bases are a match to TRBD2. The length of the CDR3 is 18 residues. Germline CDR1 reads LGHNA; CDR2 reads YNFKEQ. The junction had 13 bases not matched to a gene; V was cut back by 1 base and J by 8 bases. This CDR3 reads CASSQAIAGGPEEDEQFF. The CDR3 DNA follows: TGTGCCAGCAGCCAAGCCATAGCGGGGGGGCCGGAGGAGGATGAGCAGTTCTTC.

This clonotype was detected once. This chain links TRBV27 with TRBJ1-1; 7 positions match TRBD1. Germline values: CDR1 MNHEY, CDR2 SMNVEV (reference sequence). The junction had 7 bases not matched to a gene; V was cut back by 4 bases and J by 5 bases. This CDR3 is built from 14 residues. In nucleotides, the CDR3 is TGTGCCAGCAGTTATGTCAGGGGGAGGACTGAAGCTTTCTTT. This translates into CASSYVRGRTEAFF.

This clonotype was observed at least ten times. The chain employs TRBV6-1 and TRBJ2-3, with a weak D call TRBD2 (6 bases). V was clipped by 1 base and J by 5 bases, with 10 bases between them. The CDR3 is 14 amino acids. Germline CDR1 reads MNHNS; CDR2 reads SASEGT. CDR3 sequence: CASSEGLARDTQYF. The CDR3 DNA follows: TGTGCCAGCAGTGAAGGGCTAGCGAGAGATACGCAGTATTTT.

The genes are TRBV5-6 and TRBJ2-3; 8 bases line up with TRBD1. Trimming removed 3 bases from V and 7 bases from J; junction bases left unmatched: 7. Germline CDR1 is SGHDT and CDR2 is YYEEEE. The CDR3 spans 14 residues. DNA for the CDR3: TGTGCCAGCAGCTGGACAGGGTTCCGGCATACGCAGTATTTT. Translated: CASSWTGFRHTQYF.

For this clonotype: One end of the junction does not line up with germline, which may come from a read error. The chain is built from TRBV5-1 and TRBJ2-3; D is unresolved. CDR1 and CDR2 (germline): SGHRS, YFSETQ. The CDR3 totals 12 residues. In DNA, the CDR3 is TGCGCCAGCCGCTCGAGCATAGATACGCAGTATTTT. Translation gives CASRSSIDTQYF. Full variable domain (missing parts from reference TRBV5-1 and TRBJ2-3): KAGVTQTPRYLIKTRGQQVTLSCSPISGHRSVSWYQQTPGQGLQFLFEYFSETQRNKGNFPGRFSGRQFSNSRSEMNVSTLELGDSALYLCASRSSIDTQYFGPGTRLTVL.

This chain uses TRBV12-3 or TRBV12-4 with TRBJ2-2; 9 nucleotides match TRBD1. J gave up 5 bases and V 6 bases, and 7 bases lay outside the gene matches. The CDR3 contains 15 residues. CDR3 in DNA: TGTGCCAGCAGGGGCTACAGGGGGCGGACCGGGGAGCTGTTTTTT. Its protein is CASRGYRGRTGELFF.

The rearrangement uses TRBV4-1 and TRBJ2-3; 7 bases align to TRBD2. The ends lost 3 bases at V and 2 bases at J; junction bases unmatched: 14. The CDR3 extends over 18 amino acids. From germline, CDR1 is MGHRA and CDR2 YSYEKL. The DNA for the CDR3 is TGCGCCAGCAGCCAGGGGATGTACAGCGGGGATTTCACAGATACGCAGTATTTT. Translation gives CASSQGMYSGDFTDTQYF.

The V and J genes are TRBV3-1 and TRBJ2-3; no firm D call. Between the trimmed V and J ends, which lost 0 bases and 2 bases, there was a span of 6 bases. Looked up from germline, CDR1 is LGHDT and CDR2 is YNNKEL (reference sequence). This CDR3 comprises 14 residues. CDR3 DNA sequence: TGTGCCAGCAGCCAAGAACCCGTCACAGATACGCAGTATTTT. Protein sequence: CASSQEPVTDTQYF.

Comment on this clonotype: The junction and the germline gene differ at one end; a read error may be behind it. This chain links TRBV15 with TRBJ2-7, with 9 positions matching TRBD2. The CDR3 loop spans 19 amino acids. Germline-derived CDR1 and CDR2 are LNHNV and YYDKDF (reference sequence). The CDR3 DNA sequence: TGTGCCACCAGCCTAGAGTTTCTACCCGGACTAGCGACCTACAATGAGCGGTACTTC. This codes for CATSLEFLPGLATYNERYF.

The sample holds a few counts of this clonotype. The chain couples TRBV20-1 to TRBJ2-1; TRBD2 matches 7 bases. Germline assignment: CDR1 DFQATT and CDR2 SNEGSKA (reference sequence). V lost 3 bases, J lost 4 bases, and 9 bases stayed unmatched. This CDR3 comprises 15 residues. CDR3 protein: CSASGGLYTYNEQFF. CDR3 DNA sequence: TGCAGTGCTAGTGGGGGACTATACACATACAATGAGCAGTTCTTC.

This clonotype was seen just once. This sequence may be a read error, since a much larger clone differs from it by one base. This chain links TRBV2 with TRBJ2-1; 13 positions match TRBD2. The germline gives CDR1 SNHLY, CDR2 FYNNEI. This CDR3 comprises 14 residues. The CDR3 loop is CASLGLAGHNELFF. The CDR3 nucleotides are TGTGCCAGCCTGGGACTAGCGGGGCACAATGAGCTGTTCTTC.

This clonotype has more than one count but fewer than ten. CDR3 sequence: CASSWTSGGKETQYF. DNA for the CDR3: TGTGCCAGCAGTTGGACTAGCGGGGGGAAAGAGACCCAGTACTTC. The chain uses TRBV27 and TRBJ2-5; TRBD2 aligns across 14 bases. The germline CDR1 and CDR2 sequences are MNHEY and SMNVEV (reference sequence). The CDR3 runs 15 residues. J gave up 3 bases and V 4 bases, and 1 base lay outside the gene matches.

This clonotype came up once. The chain joins TRBV28 to TRBJ1-2; 9 nucleotides match TRBD1. Per the germline V gene, CDR1 is MDHEN and CDR2 is SYDVKM. The J segment lost 3 bases and the V segment lost 3 bases, leaving 2 bases of the junction unmatched. The CDR3 extends over 14 amino acids. CDR3 bases: TGTGCCAGCAGTTTTTGGACAGGGGACTATGGCTACACCTTC. This sequence encodes CASSFWTGDYGYTF.

This clonotype was counted many times. This chain connects TRBV11-1 to TRBJ2-1, with D possibly TRBD1 on 5 matching bases. CDR3 length: 13 residues. The germline CDR1 and CDR2 sequences are SGHAT and FQDESV (reference sequence). Trimming took 6 bases from V and 6 from J, leaving 12 bases between them. The CDR3 protein is CASRILDSNEQFF. CDR3 in DNA: TGTGCCAGCAGGATTTTAGACAGCAATGAGCAGTTCTTC. The full variable domain, rest sourced from reference TRBV11-1 and TRBJ2-1, is EAEVAQSPRYKITEKSQAVAFWCDPISGHATLYWYRQILGQGPELLVQFQDESVVDDSQLPKDRFSAERLKGVDSTLKIQPAELGDSAMYLCASRILDSNEQFFGPGTRLTVL.